This entry features one T cell receptor beta chain sequence. The sample carries other DNA sequences with the same CDR3. The data were obtained in a study of T cell responses to AZD1222 COVID-19 vaccine. This table comes from immunoSEQ multiplex PCR, and its TCRdb copy is limited to in-frame clones, with some not included. Of some 150,000 clones listed, 75% to 90% are singletons. This receptor was taken from an adult in good health. Source: peripheral blood, taken on day 0 of MenACWY control vaccination.

CDR3 sequence: CASSPTGVQETQYF. In DNA, the CDR3 is TGTGCCAGCTCACCCACAGGGGTCCAAGAGACCCAGTACTTC. The chain is built from TRBV18 and TRBJ2-5; 7 nucleotides align to TRBD1. The ends lost 3 bases at V and 1 base at J; junction bases unmatched: 2. Germline V gene data show CDR1 as KGHSH and CDR2 as LQKENI. The CDR3 runs 14 residues. The entire variable domain, with the rest obtained from reference TRBV18 and TRBJ2-5, is as follows: NAGVMQNPRHLVRRRGQEARLRCSPMKGHSHVYWYRQLPEEGLKFMVYLQKENIIDESGMPKERFSAEFPKEGPSILRIQQVVRGDSAAYFCASSPTGVQETQYFGPGTRLLVL.